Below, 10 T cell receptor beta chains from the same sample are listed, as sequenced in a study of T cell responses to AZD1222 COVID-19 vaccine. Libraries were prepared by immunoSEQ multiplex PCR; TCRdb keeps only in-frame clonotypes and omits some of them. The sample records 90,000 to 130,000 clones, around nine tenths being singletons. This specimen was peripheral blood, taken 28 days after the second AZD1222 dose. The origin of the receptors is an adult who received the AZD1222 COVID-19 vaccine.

The CDR3 nucleotides read TGTGCCAGCTCACCACGGAACAGTCATCAGCCCCAGCATTTT. Translated: CASSPRNSHQPQHF. The J gene is TRBJ1-5, the V gene TRBV18; D remains ambiguous. The CDR3 loop spans 14 amino acids. Germline loops: CDR1 KGHSH, CDR2 LQKENI. V shed 1 base and J shed 5 bases, with 9 bases lying between them. Complete variable domain (other parts from reference TRBV18 and TRBJ1-5): NAGVMQNPRHLVRRRGQEARLRCSPMKGHSHVYWYRQLPEEGLKFMVYLQKENIIDESGMPKERFSAEFPKEGPSILRIQQVVRGDSAAYFCASSPRNSHQPQHFGDGTRLSIL.

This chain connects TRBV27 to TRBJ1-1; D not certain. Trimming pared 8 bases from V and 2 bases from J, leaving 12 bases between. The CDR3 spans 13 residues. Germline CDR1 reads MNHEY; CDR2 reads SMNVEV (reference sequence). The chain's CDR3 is CASGSGVNTEAFF. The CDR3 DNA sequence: TGTGCCAGCGGATCAGGAGTTAACACTGAAGCTTTCTTT.

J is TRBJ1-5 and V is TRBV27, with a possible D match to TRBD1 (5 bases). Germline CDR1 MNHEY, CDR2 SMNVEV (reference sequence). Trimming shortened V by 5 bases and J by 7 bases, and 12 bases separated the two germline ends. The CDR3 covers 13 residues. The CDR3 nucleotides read TGTGCCAGCAGTACTCAGGGTTTACAGCCCCAGCATTTT. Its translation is CASSTQGLQPQHF.

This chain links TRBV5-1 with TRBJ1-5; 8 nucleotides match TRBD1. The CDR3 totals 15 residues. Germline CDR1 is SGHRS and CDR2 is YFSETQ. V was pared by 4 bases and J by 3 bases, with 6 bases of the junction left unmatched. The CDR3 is CASSLGQAANQPQHF. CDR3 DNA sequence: TGCGCCAGCAGCCTGGGACAGGCGGCCAATCAGCCCCAGCATTTT. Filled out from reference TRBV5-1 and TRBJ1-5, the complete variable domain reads KAGVTQTPRYLIKTRGQQVTLSCSPISGHRSVSWYQQTPGQGLQFLFEYFSETQRNKGNFPGRFSGRQFSNSRSEMNVSTLELGDSALYLCASSLGQAANQPQHFGDGTRLSIL.

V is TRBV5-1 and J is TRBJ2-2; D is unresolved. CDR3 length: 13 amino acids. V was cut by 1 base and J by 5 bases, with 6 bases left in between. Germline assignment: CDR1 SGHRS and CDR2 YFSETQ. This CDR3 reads CASSLYGTGELFF. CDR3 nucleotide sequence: TGCGCCAGCAGCTTGTATGGGACCGGGGAGCTGTTTTTT.

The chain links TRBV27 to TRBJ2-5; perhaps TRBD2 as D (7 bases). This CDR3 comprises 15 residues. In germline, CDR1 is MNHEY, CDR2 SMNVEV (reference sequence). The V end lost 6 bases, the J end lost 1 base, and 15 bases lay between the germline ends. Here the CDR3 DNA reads TGTGCCAGCAGCCTCCGGGCGGGGGCCCAAGAGACCCAGTACTTC. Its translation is CASSLRAGAQETQYF.

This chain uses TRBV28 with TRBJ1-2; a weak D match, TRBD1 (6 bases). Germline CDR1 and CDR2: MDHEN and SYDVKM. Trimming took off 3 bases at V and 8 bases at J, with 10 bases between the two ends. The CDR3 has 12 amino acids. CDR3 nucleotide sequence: TGTGCCAGCAGTTTCGGGGGCCGGGGCTACACCTTC. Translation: CASSFGGRGYTF.

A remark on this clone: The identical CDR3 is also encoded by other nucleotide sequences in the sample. The chain's CDR3 is CASSPGTENTEAFF. Here the CDR3 DNA reads TGCGCCAGCAGCCCCGGGACGGAGAACACTGAAGCTTTCTTT. The J gene is TRBJ1-1, the V gene TRBV5-1, with D perhaps matching TRBD1 (5 bases). Germline V gene lookup returns CDR1 SGHRS and CDR2 YFSETQ. The CDR3 is 14 amino acids. Trimming took off 4 bases at V and 1 base at J, with 11 bases between the two ends.

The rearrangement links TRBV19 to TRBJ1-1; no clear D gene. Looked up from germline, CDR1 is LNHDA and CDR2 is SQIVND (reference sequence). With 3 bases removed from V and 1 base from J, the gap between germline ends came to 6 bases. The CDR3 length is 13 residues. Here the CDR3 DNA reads TGTGCCAGTAGTATGGGGAGGAACACTGAAGCTTTCTTT. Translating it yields CASSMGRNTEAFF. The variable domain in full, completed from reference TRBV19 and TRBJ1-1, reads DGGITQSPKYLFRKEGQNVTLSCEQNLNHDAMYWYRQDPGQGLRLIYYSQIVNDFQKGDIAEGYSVSREKKESFPLTVTSAQKNPTAFYLCASSMGRNTEAFFGQGTRLTVV.

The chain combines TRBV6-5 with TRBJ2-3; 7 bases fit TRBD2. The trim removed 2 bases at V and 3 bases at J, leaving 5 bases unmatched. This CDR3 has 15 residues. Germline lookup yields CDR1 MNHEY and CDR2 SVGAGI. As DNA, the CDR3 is TGTGCCAGCAGTTACGGGGGGGGGACGACAGATACGCAGTATTTT. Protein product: CASSYGGGTTDTQYF.